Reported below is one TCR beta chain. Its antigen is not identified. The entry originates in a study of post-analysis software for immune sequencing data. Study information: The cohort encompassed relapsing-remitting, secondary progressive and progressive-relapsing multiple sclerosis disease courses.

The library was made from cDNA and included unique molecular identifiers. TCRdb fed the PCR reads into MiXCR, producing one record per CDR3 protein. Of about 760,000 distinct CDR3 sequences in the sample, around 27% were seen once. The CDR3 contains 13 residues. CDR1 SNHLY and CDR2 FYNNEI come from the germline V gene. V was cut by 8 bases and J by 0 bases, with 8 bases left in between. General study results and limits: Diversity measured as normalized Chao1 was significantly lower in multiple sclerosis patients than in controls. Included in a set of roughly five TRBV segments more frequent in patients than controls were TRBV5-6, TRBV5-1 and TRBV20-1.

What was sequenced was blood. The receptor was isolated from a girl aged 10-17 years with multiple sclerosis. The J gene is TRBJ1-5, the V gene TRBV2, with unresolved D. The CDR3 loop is CASAEYSNQPQHF. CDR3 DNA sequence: TGTGCCAGCGCAGAATATAGCAATCAGCCCCAGCATTTT.